What follows is one T cell receptor beta chain and its context. With autoimmune disease history or systemic immunosuppression, patients were excluded. The assay was immunoSEQ multiplex PCR, and TCRdb's table has in-frame clones only and misses some. This table holds 57,000 or so clones, under 95% found once. This entry comes from a study of OX40 agonist ivuxolimab in advanced cancers. In germline, CDR1 is MDHEN, CDR2 SYDVKM. V lost 2 bases and J lost 7, with 14 bases in between. This CDR3 has 14 amino acids. This rearrangement joins TRBV28 to TRBJ1-2, with D perhaps TRBD1 (5 bases). This clonotype was sampled from an adult with an advanced solid tumor such as melanoma, head and neck, liver or kidney cancer. The sample in question was CD4+ or CD8+ T cells sorted from blood, obtained in a trial of the OX40 agonist ivuxolimab. This CDR3 is CASSLGTFRRGYTF. The CDR3 DNA follows: TGTGCCAGCAGTTTAGGGACTTTCCGGCGTGGCTACACCTTC.